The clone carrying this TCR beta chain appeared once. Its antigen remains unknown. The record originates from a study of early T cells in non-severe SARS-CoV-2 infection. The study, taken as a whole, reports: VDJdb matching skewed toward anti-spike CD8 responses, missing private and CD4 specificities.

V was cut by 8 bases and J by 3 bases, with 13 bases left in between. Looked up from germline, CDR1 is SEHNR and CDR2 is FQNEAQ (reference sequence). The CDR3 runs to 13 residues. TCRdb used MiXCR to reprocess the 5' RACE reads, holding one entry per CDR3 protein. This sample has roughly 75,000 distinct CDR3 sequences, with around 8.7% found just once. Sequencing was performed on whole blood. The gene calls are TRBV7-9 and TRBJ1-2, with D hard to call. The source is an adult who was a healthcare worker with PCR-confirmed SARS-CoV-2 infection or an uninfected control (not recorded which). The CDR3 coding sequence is TGTGCCAGCGCTTTAGAGGGAGACTATGGCTACACCTTC. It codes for CASALEGDYGYTF.